This T cell receptor beta chain was profiled in a study of control samples from healthy donors and cancer patients. Deletions cut 2 bases from V and 6 bases from J, with 3 bases between. CDR1 is SGHDT, CDR2 YYEEEE, per germline. The CDR3 loop spans 11 amino acids. Some clones are missing from TCRdb's copy, which holds only in-frame ones; the method was immunoSEQ multiplex PCR. The sample has some 140,000 clones; about 85% are singletons. This receptor was taken from a woman in her 30s in good health. Specimen: blood. The rearrangement joins TRBV5-6 to TRBJ2-1; D is uncertain. CDR3 coding DNA: TGTGCCAGCAGCTTTGGCAATGAGCAGTTCTTC. It codes for CASSFGNEQFF.